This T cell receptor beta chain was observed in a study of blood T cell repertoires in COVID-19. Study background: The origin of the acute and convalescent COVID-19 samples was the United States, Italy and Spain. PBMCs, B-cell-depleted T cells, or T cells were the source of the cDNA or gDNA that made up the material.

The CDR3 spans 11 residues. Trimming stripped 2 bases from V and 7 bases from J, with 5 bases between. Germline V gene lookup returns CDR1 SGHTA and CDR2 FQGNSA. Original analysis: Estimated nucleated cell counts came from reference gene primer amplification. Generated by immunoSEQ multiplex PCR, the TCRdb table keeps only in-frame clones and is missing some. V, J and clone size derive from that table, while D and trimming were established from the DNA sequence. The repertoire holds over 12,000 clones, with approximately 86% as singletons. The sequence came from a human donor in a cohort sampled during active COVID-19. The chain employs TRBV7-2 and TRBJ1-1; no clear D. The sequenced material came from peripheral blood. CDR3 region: CASSLLFEAFF. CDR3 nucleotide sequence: TGTGCCAGCAGCTTACTTTTTGAAGCTTTCTTT.